Below are 2 T cell receptor delta chains sequenced from a single sample in a study of γδ T cells in repeated Plasmodium falciparum infection. TCRdb re-called the multiplex PCR reads via CATT. This sample has 45,000 to 60,000 delta-chain clones, with more than 1.5% found just once. Bulk repertoires came from Vgamma9/Vdelta2+ or Vdelta2-negative gammadelta T cells flow-sorted from PBMC. Material for sequencing was gamma-delta T cells from blood. These receptors came from a pool of human donors (malaria-infected and uninfected, not separated).

On this clone itself: One base away lies a much larger clone, so this may be a sequencing read error. Other DNA sequences in this specimen translate into the identical CDR3. No J gene call was made, and the V gene is TRDV2; the table's D gene call, TRDD3, was not cross checked with the DNA. The CDR3 has 15 amino acids. The germline V gene has CDR1 GEAIGNYY and CDR2 EKD. The CDR3 DNA reads TGTGCCTGTGTGCCGCTGGGGGTCGGGTCCGATAAGCTCATCTTT. Amino acid sequence: CACVPLGVGSDKLIF.

This clone was seen at least ten times. This likely came from a read error, as a far larger clone is one base away. This specimen includes other DNA sequences encoding the same CDR3. The chain is built from TRDV1 and TRDJ1, with D perhaps matching TRDD3 (5 bases). Matching the DNA to germline supplied the J gene, which TCRdb does not give. CDR1 and CDR2 (germline): TSWWSYY, QGS. V lost 8 bases to trimming and J lost 6 bases, with 28 bases between them. The CDR3 runs to 17 residues. The CDR3 DNA follows: TGTGCTCTTTGTCTGATCCATGACTGGCGTCGGGATCATAAACTCATCTTT. Residues: CALCLIHDWRRDHKLIF.